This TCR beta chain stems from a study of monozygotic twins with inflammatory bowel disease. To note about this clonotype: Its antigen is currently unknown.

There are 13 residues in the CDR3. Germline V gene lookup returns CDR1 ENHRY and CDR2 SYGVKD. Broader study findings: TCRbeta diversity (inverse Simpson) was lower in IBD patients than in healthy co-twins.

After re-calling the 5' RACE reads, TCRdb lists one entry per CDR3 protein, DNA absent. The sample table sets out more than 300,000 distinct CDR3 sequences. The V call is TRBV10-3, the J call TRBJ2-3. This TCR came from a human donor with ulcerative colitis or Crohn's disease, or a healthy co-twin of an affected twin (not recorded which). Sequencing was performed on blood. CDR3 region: CAISEDSTDTHYF.